A selection of T cell receptor beta chains follows, all from one sample in a study of T cells after yellow fever vaccination. TCRdb fed the 5' RACE reads into MiXCR, producing one record per CDR3 protein. Counted here are 500,000 to 700,000 distinct CDR3 sequences, approximately 21% occurring once; the ten biggest clones make up approximately 14%. Specimen: PBMCs, collected 15 days after the yellow fever booster vaccination. Receptors originate from a man aged 25 to 40 who received the YFV17D yellow fever vaccine. Each CDR3 is given with its conserved first and last residue. The D gene is left open where the match is weak. Rows may omit the clone size; those that give it use once, few, many or a size class.

CDR3 DNA: TGCGCCAGCAGCCAGAGGGGACAGGTCGGAGAGACCCAGTACTTC
CDR3 protein: CASSQRGQVGETQYF
V gene: TRBV4-3
J gene: TRBJ2-5
D gene: TRBD1
CDR3 length: 15
clone size: few

CDR3 DNA: TGTGCCAGCGAGCAACCGGTGTCTCCCGAGCAGTTCTTC
CDR3 protein: CASEQPVSPEQFF
V gene: TRBV7-2
J gene: TRBJ2-1
D gene: NA
CDR3 length: 13
clone size: NA

CDR3 DNA: TGTGCCAGCAGCTATGGGGGGGCCCCTCGGCAGTTCTTC
CDR3 protein: CASSYGGAPRQFF
V gene: TRBV7-2
J gene: TRBJ2-1
D gene: NA
CDR3 length: 13
clone size: NA

CDR3 DNA: TGTGCCAGCAGTTTAATCCAAAGCTCCTACAATGAGCAGTTCTTC
CDR3 protein: CASSLIQSSYNEQFF
V gene: TRBV27
J gene: TRBJ2-1
D gene: NA
CDR3 length: 15
clone size: NA

CDR3 DNA: TGTGCCTCTCGGCGGGACAGCGTTAATGGCTACACCTTC
CDR3 protein: CASRRDSVNGYTF
V gene: TRBV6-1
J gene: TRBJ1-2
D gene: TRBD1
CDR3 length: 13
clone size: few

CDR3 DNA: TGCAGTGCTAGAGGGACAGGGCGTCATCAGCCCCAGCATTTT
CDR3 protein: CSARGTGRHQPQHF
V gene: TRBV20-1
J gene: TRBJ1-5
D gene: TRBD1
CDR3 length: 14
clone size: NA

CDR3 DNA: TGCAGTGCTAGGTTGCTAGCGGGAGGGGTACGGACAGATACGCAGTATTTT
CDR3 protein: CSARLLAGGVRTDTQYF
V gene: TRBV20-1
J gene: TRBJ2-3
D gene: TRBD2
CDR3 length: 17
clone size: NA

CDR3 DNA: TGTGCCAGCAGTGAATCGGCCAGGGGGCTAACAGATATGCAGTATTTT
CDR3 protein: CASSESARGLTDMQYF
V gene: TRBV6-1
J gene: TRBJ2-3
D gene: TRBD1
CDR3 length: 16
clone size: NA

CDR3 DNA: TGTGCCAGCAGCGTAGTTGGAGAGACCCAGTACTTC
CDR3 protein: CASSVVGETQYF
V gene: TRBV9
J gene: TRBJ2-5
D gene: NA
CDR3 length: 12
clone size: few

CDR3 DNA: TGTGCCAGCGGCCCGCGACAGGGAGAAAATTCACCCCTCCACTTT
CDR3 protein: CASGPRQGENSPLHF
V gene: TRBV7-2
J gene: TRBJ1-6
D gene: TRBD1
CDR3 length: 15
clone size: NA

CDR3 DNA: TGCAGTGCTAGAACAGCATATAGCAATCAGCCCCAGCATTTT
CDR3 protein: CSARTAYSNQPQHF
V gene: TRBV20-1
J gene: TRBJ1-5
D gene: NA
CDR3 length: 14
clone size: few

CDR3 DNA: TGTGCCACCAGAGATTTCAACTACAATGAGCAGTTCTTC
CDR3 protein: CATRDFNYNEQFF
V gene: TRBV24-1
J gene: TRBJ2-1
D gene: NA
CDR3 length: 13
clone size: NA

CDR3 DNA: TGTGCCAGCAGCAGCCCCGCCGGGGGGGGTGAAGGCTACACCTTC
CDR3 protein: CASSSPAGGGEGYTF
V gene: TRBV5-6
J gene: TRBJ1-2
D gene: NA
CDR3 length: 15
clone size: NA

CDR3 DNA: TGTGCCAGCAGCTTAGACTCTGGTAGGGCAGATACGCAGTATTTT
CDR3 protein: CASSLDSGRADTQYF
V gene: TRBV7-2
J gene: TRBJ2-3
D gene: NA
CDR3 length: 15
clone size: few

CDR3 DNA: TGTGCCAGCGGGCCTCCTCGTGGTTATGGCTACACCTTC
CDR3 protein: CASGPPRGYGYTF
V gene: TRBV27
J gene: TRBJ1-2
D gene: NA
CDR3 length: 13
clone size: NA

CDR3 DNA: TGCAGTGCTAGAGATATCAGAGCGGGAGAGATTAGAGGTGAGCAGTTCTTC
CDR3 protein: CSARDIRAGEIRGEQFF
V gene: TRBV20-1
J gene: TRBJ2-1
D gene: TRBD2
CDR3 length: 17
clone size: NA

CDR3 DNA: TGTGCCAGCAGCGTAGCTCGTGGGAACACAGATACGCAGTATTTT
CDR3 protein: CASSVARGNTDTQYF
V gene: TRBV9
J gene: TRBJ2-3
D gene: NA
CDR3 length: 15
clone size: few

CDR3 DNA: TGTGCCAGCAAAAGCGGGCGAGGGAGAGATACGCAGTATTTT
CDR3 protein: CASKSGRGRDTQYF
V gene: TRBV14
J gene: TRBJ2-3
D gene: NA
CDR3 length: 14
clone size: few

CDR3 DNA: TGCAGTGCTGCATCTAGAAAGCAGTTCTTC
CDR3 protein: CSAASRKQFF
V gene: TRBV20-1
J gene: TRBJ2-1
D gene: NA
CDR3 length: 10
clone size: few

CDR3 DNA: TGCAGTGCTCCTCCGGGGGGCCGTGGTGGCTACACCTTC
CDR3 protein: CSAPPGGRGGYTF
V gene: TRBV20-1
J gene: TRBJ1-2
D gene: NA
CDR3 length: 13
clone size: few

CDR3 DNA: TGTGCCAGCAGTTCGACCCTATTAAACACCGGGGAGCTGTTTTTT
CDR3 protein: CASSSTLLNTGELFF
V gene: TRBV27
J gene: TRBJ2-2
D gene: NA
CDR3 length: 15
clone size: many

CDR3 DNA: TGTGCCAGCAGTTACCTGGTGTCCTACGAGCAGTACTTC
CDR3 protein: CASSYLVSYEQYF
V gene: TRBV6-2/TRBV6-3
J gene: TRBJ2-7
D gene: NA
CDR3 length: 13
clone size: NA

CDR3 DNA: TGTGCCATCAGTTTCTCCGAGGTGGATACGCAGTATTTT
CDR3 protein: CAISFSEVDTQYF
V gene: TRBV10-3
J gene: TRBJ2-3
D gene: NA
CDR3 length: 13
clone size: NA

CDR3 DNA: TGTGCCAGCAGCCGACTAGCGGGAGTTGGGGAGCTGTTTTTT
CDR3 protein: CASSRLAGVGELFF
V gene: TRBV12-3/TRBV12-4
J gene: TRBJ2-2
D gene: TRBD2
CDR3 length: 14
clone size: few

CDR3 DNA: TGCAGCGTGGAGAGAGCGGGAGTTACAGATACGCAGTATTTT
CDR3 protein: CSVERAGVTDTQYF
V gene: TRBV29-1
J gene: TRBJ2-3
D gene: TRBD2
CDR3 length: 14
clone size: NA

CDR3 DNA: TGTGCCAGCAGCTTACGGGAGGGGGAAGATACGCAGTATTTT
CDR3 protein: CASSLREGEDTQYF
V gene: TRBV11-2
J gene: TRBJ2-3
D gene: TRBD2
CDR3 length: 14
clone size: NA

CDR3 DNA: TGCAGTGCTAGAGATCATACGGTTCCCCACGAGCAGTACTTC
CDR3 protein: CSARDHTVPHEQYF
V gene: TRBV20-1
J gene: TRBJ2-7
D gene: NA
CDR3 length: 14
clone size: NA

CDR3 DNA: TGTGCCAGCAGCTTAGTTCAGAGCGGGATGGTACAAGAGACCCAGTACTTC
CDR3 protein: CASSLVQSGMVQETQYF
V gene: TRBV7-2
J gene: TRBJ2-5
D gene: TRBD2
CDR3 length: 17
clone size: few

CDR3 DNA: TGTGCCAGCAGCCTAGGGGGATACAGCTCCTACGAGCAGTACTTC
CDR3 protein: CASSLGGYSSYEQYF
V gene: TRBV9
J gene: TRBJ2-7
D gene: NA
CDR3 length: 15
clone size: NA

CDR3 DNA: TGTGCCAGCAGCTTACGGGAGGGCCGGTCCTACGAGCAGTACTTC
CDR3 protein: CASSLREGRSYEQYF
V gene: TRBV7-2
J gene: TRBJ2-7
D gene: TRBD2
CDR3 length: 15
clone size: few

CDR3 DNA: TGTGCCAGCAGTCCGGACAGGAGTAGATTGGAAAAACTGTTTTTT
CDR3 protein: CASSPDRSRLEKLFF
V gene: TRBV6-1
J gene: TRBJ1-4
D gene: TRBD1
CDR3 length: 15
clone size: NA

CDR3 DNA: TGTGCCAGCAGTTTAATAAGGGGGATTAATGAAAAACTGTTTTTT
CDR3 protein: CASSLIRGINEKLFF
V gene: TRBV12-3/TRBV12-4
J gene: TRBJ1-4
D gene: NA
CDR3 length: 15
clone size: NA

CDR3 DNA: TGCAGTGCTGCCGAAACGAGTCCCCCCACCTACGAGCAGTACTTC
CDR3 protein: CSAAETSPPTYEQYF
V gene: TRBV20-1
J gene: TRBJ2-7
D gene: NA
CDR3 length: 15
clone size: few

CDR3 DNA: TGTGCCAGCACCCCCCCACCGGGACAGGGGGCCTACGAGCAGTACTTC
CDR3 protein: CASTPPPGQGAYEQYF
V gene: TRBV6-1
J gene: TRBJ2-7
D gene: TRBD1
CDR3 length: 16
clone size: few

CDR3 DNA: TGTGCCAGCAGTCTCCTTGCCAATGAGCAGTTCTTC
CDR3 protein: CASSLLANEQFF
V gene: TRBV12-3/TRBV12-4
J gene: TRBJ2-1
D gene: NA
CDR3 length: 12
clone size: NA

CDR3 DNA: TGCAGTGCTAGAGGAGCAACTACAGGGCTCACTGAAGCTTTCTTT
CDR3 protein: CSARGATTGLTEAFF
V gene: TRBV20-1
J gene: TRBJ1-1
D gene: NA
CDR3 length: 15
clone size: NA

CDR3 DNA: TGTGCCAGTAGTATAAGCCCACAGGGCCATCAGCCCCAGCATTTT
CDR3 protein: CASSISPQGHQPQHF
V gene: TRBV19
J gene: TRBJ1-5
D gene: NA
CDR3 length: 15
clone size: NA

CDR3 DNA: TGTGCCAGCAGCGCCCCGGGACAGGGGAAGCAGTTCTTC
CDR3 protein: CASSAPGQGKQFF
V gene: TRBV7-6
J gene: TRBJ2-1
D gene: TRBD1
CDR3 length: 13
clone size: NA

CDR3 DNA: TGTGCCAGCAGCCGCCTCGGGGGGGAGTCCTACAATGAGCAGTTCTTC
CDR3 protein: CASSRLGGESYNEQFF
V gene: TRBV25-1
J gene: TRBJ2-1
D gene: TRBD2
CDR3 length: 16
clone size: NA